The 16 T cell receptor beta chains presented below share a single source sample, sequenced in a study of cytomegalovirus exposure and HLA in healthy donors. Primers included in the PCR were 60 Vbeta and 13 Jbeta primers. Measured with immunoSEQ multiplex PCR; TCRdb has only the in-frame clones, and not every one. Recorded here are 150,000 or so clones; the top ten clones represent about 2.2%. The material sequenced was PBMCs. The origin of the receptors is a woman younger than 30 in good health and CMV-seronegative.

The chain recombines TRBV6-5 with TRBJ2-1, with TRBD2 matching over 8 bases. The CDR3 is 13 amino acids. Germline CDR1 and CDR2: MNHEY and SVGAGI. V lost 10 bases to trimming and J lost 5 bases; unmatched junction nucleotides: 7. CDR3 in amino acids: CANAGGRNNEQFF. CDR3 sequence (DNA): TGTGCCAACGCGGGAGGACGGAACAATGAGCAGTTCTTC.

Concerning this clone itself: The junction shows a germline mismatch at one end, possibly a read error. This chain uses TRBV7-9 with TRBJ2-1, with 10 positions matching TRBD2. The germline gives CDR1 SEHNR, CDR2 FQNEAQ (reference sequence). This CDR3 region has 14 residues. CDR3 DNA: TGTGCCAGCAGCTTAGCGGTAGCGGGAGGATTTAGCCTCTTC. Encoded protein: CASSLAVAGGFSLF. The full variable domain, its missing parts supplied by reference TRBV7-9 and TRBJ2-1, is DTGVSQNPRHKITKRGQNVTFRCDPISEHNRLYWYRQTLGQGPEFLTYFQNEAQLEKSRLLSDRFSAERPKGSFSTLEIQRTEQGDSAMYLCASSLAVAGGFSLFGPGTRLTVL.

This sequence joins TRBV5-6 and TRBJ2-7, with 7 bases fitting TRBD1. The germline V gene has CDR1 SGHDT and CDR2 YYEEEE. J lost 5 bases, V lost 4 bases, and 15 bases had no gene match. This CDR3 is built from 16 residues. CDR3 sequence reads: CASSQDRLFFHNEQYF. The DNA of the CDR3 is TGTGCCAGCAGCCAGGACAGGCTATTTTTCCACAACGAGCAGTACTTC.

The rearrangement joins TRBV2 to TRBJ1-2; the match to TRBD1 covers 7 bases. This CDR3 is built from 13 residues. V shed 6 bases and J 8 bases; nucleotides not matched to a gene: 9. The V gene's germline CDR1 is SNHLY and CDR2 FYNNEI. CDR3 nucleotide sequence: TGTGCCAGCAGCGAACAGGGGACGGGAGGCTACACCTTC. This encodes CASSEQGTGGYTF.

V and J are TRBV27 and TRBJ1-5, with D possibly TRBD1 on 5 matching bases. This CDR3 spans 16 amino acids. Trimming shortened V by 5 bases and J by 2 bases, and 16 bases separated the two germline ends. In germline, CDR1 is MNHEY, CDR2 SMNVEV (reference sequence). CDR3 sequence reads: CASSLRGGSGNQPQHF. The CDR3 DNA sequence: TGTGCCAGCAGTCTGCGGGGGGGTAGCGGCAATCAGCCCCAGCATTTT.

The chain uses TRBV27 and TRBJ2-1; TRBD2 aligns across 10 bases. CDR1 is MNHEY, CDR2 SMNVEV, per germline (reference sequence). The junction had 5 bases not matched to a gene; V was cut back by 8 bases and J by 1 base. The CDR3 sequence is 15 residues long. This CDR3 reads CASREREGSYNEQFF. CDR3 DNA sequence: TGTGCCAGCCGCGAGCGGGAGGGGTCCTACAATGAGCAGTTCTTC.

The genes are TRBV5-4 and TRBJ2-5; TRBD1 might be the D (5 bases). There are 15 residues in the CDR3. CDR1 and CDR2 (germline): SGHNT, YYREEE (reference sequence). Trimming stripped 0 bases from V and 6 bases from J, with 15 bases between. CDR3 protein: CASSLGQGKGKTQYF. The CDR3 nucleotides are TGTGCCAGCAGCTTGGGGCAGGGCAAGGGAAAGACCCAGTACTTC.

This rearrangement joins TRBV7-7 to TRBJ2-2; 7 bases align to TRBD1. CDR3 length equals 15 residues. The J segment lost 6 bases and the V segment lost 4 bases, leaving 8 bases of the junction unmatched. CDR1 is SSHAT and CDR2 is FNYEAQ in the germline V gene (reference sequence). The CDR3 here is CASSSTGMGAGELFF. The DNA for the CDR3 is TGTGCCAGCAGCTCGACAGGGATGGGGGCCGGGGAGCTGTTTTTT.

The V and J genes are TRBV11-3 and TRBJ2-1; the match to TRBD2 covers 8 bases. Germline V gives CDR1 SGHNT, CDR2 YENEEA. V lost 7 bases and J lost 5; bases outside the gene matches: 7. The CDR3 runs to 14 residues. The CDR3 reads CASISAGDDNEQFF. DNA of the CDR3: TGTGCCAGCATCTCAGCGGGAGACGACAATGAGCAGTTCTTC.

The chain couples TRBV2 to TRBJ1-1; D is uncertain. Germline V lookup: CDR1 SNHLY, CDR2 FYNNEI. V lost 1 base, J lost 11 bases, and 11 bases lay in between. The CDR3 covers 12 residues. DNA of the CDR3: TGTGCCAGCAGTGAAGGAGGTTACCTGGCTTTCTTT. Its protein product is CASSEGGYLAFF.

This chain connects TRBV14 to TRBJ2-3, with D maybe TRBD2 (6 bases). Germline V gene data show CDR1 as SGHDN and CDR2 as FVKESK. The CDR3 contains 13 residues. V lost 3 bases and J lost 6, with 10 bases in between. Here the CDR3 DNA reads TGTGCCAGCAGCCAGGCTGGGGGGGATACGCAGTATTTT. This gives the protein CASSQAGGDTQYF.

The V call is TRBV10-3, the J call TRBJ2-1, with D unresolved. V lost 6 bases, J lost 3 bases, and 6 bases lay in between. From germline, CDR1 is ENHRY and CDR2 SYGVKD. This CDR3 has 12 amino acids. The CDR3 DNA is TGTGCCATCAGATCAATCTACAATGAGCAGTTCTTC. Translating it yields CAIRSIYNEQFF.

The V gene is TRBV4-2, the J gene TRBJ2-5; 7 bases fit TRBD2. The ends lost 1 base at V and 7 bases at J; junction bases unmatched: 12. CDR1 LGHNA and CDR2 YNFKEQ come from the germline V gene. The CDR3 loop spans 16 amino acids. CDR3 residues: CASSQGLAQTGGTQYF. The CDR3 bases are TGTGCCAGCAGCCAAGGGCTAGCGCAAACGGGAGGGACCCAGTACTTC.

The V gene is TRBV12-2, the J gene TRBJ1-5; TRBD1, the table's D call, was not compared with the DNA. TRBV12-2 is a pseudogene. This CDR3 has 21 residues. The CDR3 DNA reads as TGTGCAAGTCGCTTAGCGGGTCCCCCCAAGTACAGGGCGTATAGCAATCAGCCCCAGCATTTT. Its protein is CASRLAGPPKYRAYSNQPQHF.

The V call is TRBV5-1, the J call TRBJ2-1, with D perhaps matching TRBD1 (6 bases). This CDR3 comprises 14 residues. Trimming cost V 5 bases and J 8 bases, with 17 bases left between them. Per the germline V gene, CDR1 is SGHRS and CDR2 is YFSETQ. As DNA, the CDR3 is TGCGCCAGCAGACCCGGGCCAGGGGAAGATGAGCAGTTCTTC. Protein product: CASRPGPGEDEQFF.

The chain couples TRBV6-5 to TRBJ2-1; D possibly corresponds to TRBD2 (5 bases). The CDR3 loop spans 13 amino acids. Germline CDR1 reads MNHEY; CDR2 reads SVGAGI. V dropped 6 bases and J dropped 4 bases, with 10 bases sitting between them. In nucleotides, the CDR3 is TGTGCCAGCAGGAGGGAAAGTTACAATGAGCAGTTCTTC. Protein sequence: CASRRESYNEQFF.